This T cell receptor (beta chain) was sequenced during a study of CD8 T cells in Susac syndrome. Study conclusions and caveats: The study's TCR sequencing and HLA analysis drew on a certain number of individuals. That number was acknowledged as relatively small.

CD8+ and CD4+ T cells from blood underwent TCR beta sequencing. TEMRA cells were enriched by FACS, and CD4+ and CD8+ T cells were negatively isolated. A remark on this clonotype: Its target is not known.

Germline V lookup: CDR1 SGHDN, CDR2 FVKESK. The CDR3 sequence is 13 residues long. V was clipped by 4 bases and J by 2 bases, with 8 bases between them. A quantity of roughly 0.5 to 1 ug RNA underwent reverse transcription using random hexamers. Coverage of TCR beta CDR3 amplification by immunoSEQ multiplex PCR extended to 54 Vbeta and 13 Jbeta. TCRdb passed the immunoSEQ multiplex PCR reads through MiXCR, listing each CDR3 protein once. The table records hundreds of thousands of distinct CDR3 sequences, 70% to 90% of them present only once. This receptor was identified in a human donor with multiple sclerosis. The sequenced sample consisted of CD8+ T cells from PBMCs. The V gene is TRBV14, the J gene TRBJ1-2; no firm D call. CDR3 loop: CASSPDGNYGYTF. The CDR3 DNA reads as TGTGCCAGCAGCCCGGACGGCAACTATGGCTACACCTTC.